Shown below are 16 T cell receptor beta chains from a single sample sequenced in a study of T cells after yellow fever vaccination. TCRdb re-called the 5' RACE reads with MiXCR, one entry per CDR3 protein. The repertoire holds under 300,000 distinct CDR3 sequences, with 10% to 15% as singletons. Sequences were derived from CD4+ T cells sorted from PBMCs, sampled 45 days after the yellow fever booster vaccination. These receptors were obtained from a man aged 25 to 45 who received the YFV17D yellow fever vaccine.

V usage is TRBV5-1 and J usage is TRBJ2-5, with TRBD2 matching 7 bases. The CDR3 contains 15 residues. Trimming cost V 0 bases and J 3 bases; bases outside gene matches: 5. The germline gives CDR1 SGHRS, CDR2 YFSETQ. CDR3 region: CASSLGGGTKETQYF. CDR3 bases: TGCGCCAGCAGCTTGGGAGGCGGGACTAAAGAGACCCAGTACTTC.

This clonotype appeared many times. The V call is TRBV29-1, the J call TRBJ2-3, with D tentatively TRBD1 or TRBD2 (5 bases each). Trimming left V 7 bases short and J 10 bases short, with 24 bases between. The CDR3 runs to 14 residues. The germline gives CDR1 SQVTM, CDR2 ANQGSEA. The CDR3 DNA follows: TGCAGCGCTCAAACTCGAGGGGTACTGAACGCGCAGTATTTT. It is translated as CSAQTRGVLNAQYF.

This clonotype has just a few counts. The genes are TRBV5-1 and TRBJ2-3; D perhaps matches TRBD2 (5 bases). Trimming removed 1 base from V and 5 bases from J, with 11 bases in between. The CDR3 has 14 residues. CDR1 SGHRS and CDR2 YFSETQ come from the germline V gene. CDR3 sequence reads: CASSLNLARDTQYF. The CDR3 DNA follows: TGCGCCAGCAGCTTGAACCTAGCTCGAGATACGCAGTATTTT.

This clonotype was counted between two and nine times. The chain has TRBV5-1 and TRBJ2-7, with TRBD1 matching 7 bases. From germline, CDR1 is SGHRS and CDR2 YFSETQ. The CDR3 loop spans 14 amino acids. The J segment lost 5 bases and the V segment lost 3 bases, leaving 8 bases of the junction unmatched. The CDR3 DNA sequence: TGCGCCAGCAGCTCATCCGGGACAGTAAACGAGCAGTACTTC. It encodes CASSSSGTVNEQYF.

The V call is TRBV12-3 or TRBV12-4, the J call TRBJ1-1, with D perhaps TRBD1 (6 bases). Trimming cost V 4 bases and J 1 base, with 10 bases left between them. There are 14 residues in the CDR3. CDR3 in amino acids: CASSSSTGNTEAFF. CDR3 coding DNA: TGTGCCAGCAGTTCCTCGACAGGGAACACTGAAGCTTTCTTT.

This sequence joins TRBV28 and TRBJ1-1, with D unclear. Germline CDR1 reads MDHEN; CDR2 reads SYDVKM. Trimming shortened V by 3 bases and J by 1 base, and 3 bases separated the two germline ends. CDR3 length equals 12 residues. CDR3 nucleotide sequence: TGTGCCAGCAGTTTTCAGAACACTGAAGCTTTCTTT. Amino acid sequence: CASSFQNTEAFF.

This clonotype has just a few counts. This chain connects TRBV3-1 to TRBJ1-5; unclear D gene. This CDR3 comprises 12 residues. The germline V and J ends were trimmed by 1 base and 9 bases, with 7 bases remaining between them. Germline-derived CDR1 and CDR2 are LGHDT and YNNKEL (reference sequence). The CDR3 DNA reads as TGTGCCAGCAGCCAAGGCCCGGGGCCCCAGCATTTT. This sequence encodes CASSQGPGPQHF. Using reference TRBV3-1 and TRBJ1-5 for the parts outside the CDR3, the full variable domain is DTAVSQTPKYLVTQMGNDKSIKCEQNLGHDTMYWYKQDSKKFLKIMFSYNNKELIINETVPNRFSPKSPDKAHLNLHINSLELGDSAVYFCASSQGPGPQHFGDGTRLSIL.

The J gene is TRBJ1-2, the V gene TRBV7-2; D is ambiguous. V gave up 1 base and J gave up 6 bases, with 9 bases separating them. Germline V gene lookup returns CDR1 SGHTA and CDR2 FQGNSA. The CDR3 is 13 residues long. The CDR3 nucleotides read TGTGCCAGCAGCTTAGAGGCGTCGCATGGCTACACCTTC. Encoded protein: CASSLEASHGYTF.

The chain uses TRBV27 and TRBJ2-3; 7 bases line up with TRBD2. Germline loops: CDR1 MNHEY, CDR2 SMNVEV (reference sequence). This CDR3 contains 17 residues. V shed 3 bases, J shed 3 bases, and the junction held 12 bases outside the gene matches. In nucleotides, the CDR3 is TGTGCCAGCAGTTTCGAAGTAGCGGGTCGTGGGACAGATACGCAGTATTTT. It codes for CASSFEVAGRGTDTQYF.

This clonotype showed up just a few times. The J gene is TRBJ1-2, the V gene TRBV20-1, with D possibly being TRBD1 (5 bases). V lost 6 bases and J 3 bases, leaving 14 bases between the germline ends. The CDR3 spans 13 residues. Germline-derived CDR1 and CDR2 are DFQATT and SNEGSKA (reference sequence). The CDR3 region is CSARDPNHYGYTF. The CDR3 DNA follows: TGCAGTGCCCGGGACCCTAACCACTATGGCTACACCTTC.

This clonotype was recorded a few times. The V and J genes are TRBV28 and TRBJ2-7; a possible D gene is TRBD1 (5 bases). The CDR3 extends over 15 amino acids. The germline V and J ends were trimmed by 8 bases and 0 bases, with 17 bases remaining between them. CDR1 is MDHEN and CDR2 is SYDVKM in the germline V gene. CDR3 coding DNA: TGTGCCAGCTTGGCGTACGGACAAAGCTCCTACGAGCAGTACTTC. Translated, it gives CASLAYGQSSYEQYF. The variable domain in full, completed from reference TRBV28 and TRBJ2-7, reads DVKVTQSSRYLVKRTGEKVFLECVQDMDHENMFWYRQDPGLGLRLIYFSYDVKMKEKGDIPEGYSVSREKKERFSLILESASTNQTSMYLCASLAYGQSSYEQYFGPGTRLTVT.

V usage is TRBV12-3 or TRBV12-4 and J usage is TRBJ2-2; D uncertain. The CDR3 extends over 14 amino acids. V lost 7 bases, J lost 7 bases, and 16 bases lay in between. The CDR3 loop reads CASTPGVAIGELFF. CDR3 coding DNA: TGTGCCAGCACCCCTGGAGTAGCCATCGGGGAGCTGTTTTTT.

The V call is TRBV6-2 or TRBV6-3, the J call TRBJ2-2; 7 nucleotides match TRBD1. Trimming cost V 7 bases and J 3 bases; bases outside gene matches: 8. There are 15 residues in the CDR3. Germline V gene data show CDR1 as MNHEY and CDR2 as SVGEGT. The CDR3 coding sequence is TGTGCCAGCACCATATCTGACAGGGACACCGGGGAGCTGTTTTTT. It translates to CASTISDRDTGELFF.

There are a few counts of this clonotype. The gene calls are TRBV20-1 and TRBJ2-1; 14 nucleotides agree with TRBD2. The germline CDR1 and CDR2 sequences are DFQATT and SNEGSKA (reference sequence). The ends lost 0 bases at V and 5 bases at J; junction bases unmatched: 6. The CDR3 contains 17 residues. CDR3: CSARDGLAGGGHNEQFF. In nucleotides, the CDR3 is TGCAGTGCTAGAGATGGACTAGCGGGAGGAGGGCACAATGAGCAGTTCTTC.

This chain uses TRBV7-2 with TRBJ1-2; no firm D call. The length of the CDR3 is 15 residues. Trimming left V 4 bases short and J 2 bases short, with 14 bases between. Per the germline V gene, CDR1 is SGHTA and CDR2 is FQGNSA. The DNA of the CDR3 is TGTGCCAGCAGCTCCAGCACTGGGATGAACTATGGCTACACCTTC. Protein sequence: CASSSSTGMNYGYTF.

The rearrangement uses TRBV7-3 and TRBJ2-1; 7 bases agree with TRBD2. CDR3 size: 16 residues. Germline-derived CDR1 and CDR2 are SGHTA and FQGTGA. Trimming took 1 base from V and 6 from J; bases not matched to a gene: 9. The CDR3 region is CASSLNRAGAPNEQFF. DNA for the CDR3: TGTGCCAGCAGCTTAAATCGGGCGGGAGCCCCCAATGAGCAGTTCTTC. Full variable domain (missing parts from reference TRBV7-3 and TRBJ2-1): GAGVSQTPSNKVTEKGKYVELRCDPISGHTALYWYRQSLGQGPEFLIYFQGTGAADDSGLPNDRFFAVRPEGSVSTLKIQRTERGDSAVYLCASSLNRAGAPNEQFFGPGTRLTVL.